This TCR beta chain was captured by sequencing in a study of tumor-infiltrating lymphocytes in glioblastoma multiforme. The CDR3 length is 12 residues. CDR1 is SGHNT and CDR2 is YENEEA in the germline V gene. Three nested ARM-PCR rounds with V-beta and C-beta primers built TCRB libraries. From the multiplex PCR reads, TCRdb called clonotypes with MiXCR, one entry per CDR3 protein. This table has approximately 16,000 distinct CDR3 sequences, more than 65% appearing once. Details on this clonotype: The conserved phenylalanine or tryptophan normally closing the CDR3 is absent here, so this likely arose from a read error.

The sample consisted of brain tumor tissue. This TCR came from a male donor with glioblastoma. The chain combines TRBV11-3 with TRBJ2-1; D is ambiguous. The CDR3 nucleotides read TGTGCCAGCAACTTAGTTCCCGATAAGCAGTTCGTC. Protein product: CASNLVPDKQFV.